The 11 T cell receptor beta chains below all came from one sample that was sequenced in a study of tumor and adjacent non-tumor tissue in lung cancer. This sample's RNA came from whole unsorted tissue. Distant lung tissue was collected more than 3 cm away from the tumor edge. Three rounds of nested PCR, following a modified ARM-PCR protocol, produced the TCRbeta library. MiXCR was run by TCRdb on the multiplex PCR reads, yielding one entry per CDR3 protein. The sample has approximately 80,000 distinct CDR3 sequences, 70% to 90% seen once. Sequenced input: distant non-tumor lung tissue. These receptors came from a man aged 55 to 70 with non-small cell lung cancer.

The J gene is TRBJ1-4, the V gene TRBV7-8, with D uncertain. Germline CDR1 is SGHVS and CDR2 is FQNEAQ. Trimming took off 4 bases at V and 7 bases at J, with 19 bases between the two ends. This CDR3 has 16 residues. CDR3: CASSSREGPLGEKLFF. The CDR3 DNA reads as TGTGCCAGCAGCTCCCGAGAGGGCCCGCTAGGTGAAAAACTGTTTTTT.

A word on this clonotype: One end of the junction does not line up with germline, which may come from a read error. The chain employs TRBV11-2 and TRBJ2-6; no reliable D call. The CDR3 is 14 residues long. Germline V CDR1 and CDR2: SGHAT, FQNNGV. CDR3 DNA sequence: TGTGCCCGCAGTCCTTTCTCTAGGGCCAACGTCCTAACTTTC. Its translation is CARSPFSRANVLTF.

The V gene is TRBV11-2, the J gene TRBJ2-6; tentative D call: TRBD1 (6 bases). Germline-derived CDR1 and CDR2 are SGHAT and FQNNGV. The CDR3 runs to 18 residues. The V end was cut by 6 bases, the J end by 3 bases, with 21 bases between. CDR3 nucleotides: TGTGCCAGCAGTCCAACTAGAGGGGGAGTCATTGGGGCCAACGTCCTGACTTTC. Its translation: CASSPTRGGVIGANVLTF. The full variable domain, with the rest looked up from reference TRBV11-2 and TRBJ2-6, is EAGVAQSPRYKIIEKRQSVAFWCNPISGHATLYWYQQILGQGPKLLIQFQNNGVVDDSQLPKDRFSAERLKGVDSTLKIQPAKLEDSAVYLCASSPTRGGVIGANVLTFGAGSRLTVL.

Concerning this clonotype itself: At one boundary the junction diverges from the germline segment, which might be a read error. The V gene is TRBV4-1, the J gene TRBJ1-2, with D hard to call. CDR1 MGHRA and CDR2 YSYEKL come from the germline V gene. CDR3 length equals 15 residues. The CDR3 reads CASSQVRESNYGYTF. The CDR3 region has the DNA TGCGCCAGCAGCCAAGTACGGGAGAGTAACTATGGATACACGTTC.

This clonotype was detected only once. At one end, the junction sequence differs from germline, possibly due to a read error. The chain uses TRBV6-1 and TRBJ2-1; 15 positions agree with TRBD2. The CDR3 length is 15 residues. CDR1 and CDR2 (germline): MNHNS, SASEGT. The CDR3 region is CASRQGLAGGNEQFF. Written as DNA, the CDR3 is TGCGCCAGTAGGCAGGGACTAGCGGGGGGCAATGAGCAGTTCTTC.

This clonotype was observed once. The rearrangement links TRBV20-1 to TRBJ1-5; 9 bases line up with TRBD1. Unmatched junction bases numbered 33, after V lost 5 bases and J lost 16 bases. The CDR3 runs 19 residues. Per the germline V gene, CDR1 is DFQATT and CDR2 is SNEGSKA (reference sequence). The CDR3 here is CSAGGGGTGGIVTNQLQHF. Here the CDR3 DNA reads TGCAGTGCTGGAGGGGGGGGTACAGGGGGCATTGTAACAAATCAGCTCCAACATTTT.

This clonotype came up many times. V is TRBV20-1 and J is TRBJ2-2; 7 nucleotides match TRBD1. The trim removed 4 bases at V and 4 bases at J, leaving 6 bases unmatched. This CDR3 region has 14 residues. Germline V CDR1 and CDR2: DFQATT, SNEGSKA (reference sequence). This CDR3 reads CSATTGTVTGELFF. DNA for the CDR3: TGCAGTGCTACTACCGGGACAGTCACCGGGGAGCTGTTTTTT.

Comments on this clonotype: Compared with germline, one end of the junction differs, possibly owing to a read error. The chain employs TRBV11-2 and TRBJ2-7; D is uncertain. In germline, CDR1 is SGHAT, CDR2 FQNNGV. The CDR3 sequence is 10 residues long. The CDR3 loop reads CVSFMPEQYF. In DNA, the CDR3 is TGTGTCAGCTTTATGCCCGAGCAGTACTTC.

This rearrangement joins TRBV20-1 to TRBJ2-2, with D unclear. The V end lost 0 bases, the J end lost 7 bases, and 18 bases lay between the germline ends. This CDR3 contains 16 residues. Germline assignment: CDR1 DFQATT and CDR2 SNEGSKA (reference sequence). CDR3 DNA sequence: TGCAGTGCTAGAGAGGGGATGGGTGGGTATATCGGGGAGCTGTTTTTT. It yields the protein CSAREGMGGYIGELFF.

In the case of this clonotype: A read error may account for a junction end that differs from germline. The J gene is TRBJ2-5, the V gene TRBV5-1; D ambiguous. Germline-derived CDR1 and CDR2 are SGHRS and YFSETQ. CDR3 length: 14 residues. Here the CDR3 reads CASSLISRIEIQYF. CDR3 coding DNA: TGCGCCAGCAGCTTGATATCCCGGATAGAGATCCAGTACTTC. Full variable domain (outside the CDR3, taken from reference TRBV5-1 and TRBJ2-5): KAGVTQTPRYLIKTRGQQVTLSCSPISGHRSVSWYQQTPGQGLQFLFEYFSETQRNKGNFPGRFSGRQFSNSRSEMNVSTLELGDSALYLCASSLISRIEIQYFGPGTRLLVL.

A remark on this clonotype: One end of the junction fails to match germline, which may point to a read error. The chain joins TRBV11-2 to TRBJ2-6, with 7 bases lining up with TRBD1. CDR3 size: 19 residues. The germline gives CDR1 SGHAT, CDR2 FQNNGV. In DNA form, the CDR3 reads TGTGTCAGCAGCTTAGTTCCAAAGGACAGGCCCTCTGGTGCCAACTTCCTTACTTTC. Encoded protein: CVSSLVPKDRPSGANFLTF.